Given below is one T cell receptor beta chain in context. Antigen: not known. Per germline, CDR1 MNHEY and CDR2 SVGAGI. CDR3 length equals 13 residues. Trimming removed 11 bases from V and 2 bases from J, with 14 bases in between. Sequencing used immunoSEQ multiplex PCR; TCRdb keeps in-frame clones, though not all of them. The table lists around 160,000 clones, about 88% of them singletons. This record belongs to a study of cytotoxic CD8 clonotypes in ibrutinib-treated CLL. Study-wide results and limits: T-cell clonality at baseline went above that of age-matched healthy donors and rose and fell with circulating CD8+ T-cell counts.

V gene TRBV6-5 combines with J gene TRBJ2-3; perhaps TRBD2 as D (6 bases). This sample comprised PBMCs, obtained at disease progression, from a patient treated with ibrutinib. This receptor was identified in a human donor with chronic lymphocytic leukemia. CDR3 protein: CASGTLDTDTQYF. CDR3 nucleotide sequence: TGTGCCTCGGGGACTTTGGACACAGATACGCAGTATTTT.